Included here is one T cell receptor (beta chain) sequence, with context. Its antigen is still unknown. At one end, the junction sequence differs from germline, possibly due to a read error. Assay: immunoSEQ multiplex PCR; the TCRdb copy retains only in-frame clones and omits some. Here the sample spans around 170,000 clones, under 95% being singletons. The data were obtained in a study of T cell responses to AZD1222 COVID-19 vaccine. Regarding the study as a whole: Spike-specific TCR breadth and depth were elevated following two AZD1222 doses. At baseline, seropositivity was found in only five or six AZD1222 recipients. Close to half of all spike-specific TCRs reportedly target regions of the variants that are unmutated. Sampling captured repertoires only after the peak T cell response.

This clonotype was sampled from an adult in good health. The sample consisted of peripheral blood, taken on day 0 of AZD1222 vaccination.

In DNA, the CDR3 is TGCGCCAGCAGCTTGTCGGGCCGGGACCAGGTGAACTTC. Protein sequence: CASSLSGRDQVNF. The J gene is TRBJ2-7, the V gene TRBV5-1; perhaps D is TRBD1 or TRBD2 (5 bases each). CDR1 is SGHRS, CDR2 YFSETQ, per germline. The CDR3 loop spans 13 amino acids.